One sample yielded the 13 T cell receptor beta chains listed below, sequenced in a study of cytomegalovirus exposure and HLA in healthy donors. It was with 60 Vbeta and 13 Jbeta primers that the PCR ran. Using immunoSEQ multiplex PCR, the repertoire was profiled, and TCRdb retains in-frame clones only, with some absent. Of 140,000 to 150,000 clones in the sample, approximately 78% were seen once. Sequenced material: PBMCs. These receptors all come from a man in his forties or fifties in good health and CMV-seropositive.

This rearrangement joins TRBV5-4 to TRBJ2-7, with 9 positions matching TRBD2. CDR1 is SGHNT, CDR2 YYREEE, per germline (reference sequence). The CDR3 runs 13 residues. V shed 4 bases and J 6 bases; nucleotides not matched to a gene: 5. In DNA form, the CDR3 reads TGTGCCAGCAGCCCCGGACTAGCGCCCGAGCAGTACTTC. Translation: CASSPGLAPEQYF.

For the CDR3, the DNA is TGTGCCAGCAGTCCCCCTAGCGGGAGAACCGGGGAGCTGTTTTTT. Encoded protein: CASSPPSGRTGELFF. The chain is built from TRBV2 and TRBJ2-2; the match to TRBD2 covers 10 bases. Germline-derived CDR1 and CDR2 are SNHLY and FYNNEI. The CDR3 runs 15 residues. V trimming: 5 bases; J trimming: 5 bases; junction bases outside the gene matches: 5.

The chain is built from TRBV7-6 and TRBJ2-7; D gene ambiguous. V gave up 4 bases and J gave up 4 bases, with 17 bases separating them. Germline V lookup: CDR1 SGHVS, CDR2 FNYEAQ. This CDR3 has 15 residues. CDR3 loop: CASSYLKEDSYEQYF. CDR3 nucleotide sequence: TGTGCCAGCAGCTACTTAAAGGAAGACTCTTACGAGCAGTACTTC.

The chain uses TRBV18 and TRBJ2-7; 7 bases match TRBD2. The germline V gene has CDR1 KGHSH and CDR2 LQKENI. V dropped 5 bases and J dropped 0; count of bases not matched to a gene: 1. The CDR3 runs to 13 residues. This chain's CDR3 is CASSWDYSYEQYF. The DNA for the CDR3 is TGTGCCAGCTCATGGGACTACTCCTACGAGCAGTACTTC.

The chain couples TRBV14 to TRBJ1-3; tentative D call: TRBD1 (6 bases). The CDR3 has 17 residues. Looked up from germline, CDR1 is SGHDN and CDR2 is FVKESK. Trimming removed 3 bases from V and 2 bases from J, with 17 bases in between. Written as DNA, the CDR3 is TGTGCCAGCAGCCAGAGGGACACCCCAACAGCTGGAAACACCATATATTTT. Its translation: CASSQRDTPTAGNTIYF.

The chain is built from TRBV5-8 and TRBJ1-1, with D maybe TRBD1 (6 bases). The germline V and J ends were trimmed by 4 bases and 3 bases, with 10 bases remaining between them. In germline, CDR1 is SGHTS, CDR2 YDEGEE. The CDR3 sequence is 13 residues long. In DNA form, the CDR3 reads TGTGCCAGCAGCCGCACAGGGTACACTGAAGCTTTCTTT. Protein: CASSRTGYTEAFF.

The rearrangement links TRBV7-3 to TRBJ2-3; 9 bases match TRBD2. The CDR3 extends over 14 amino acids. Trimming at V came to 6 bases and at J to 1 base, leaving 2 bases not matched to a gene. Germline loops: CDR1 SGHTA, CDR2 FQGTGA. The CDR3: CASRRGGGTDTQYF. CDR3 nucleotides: TGTGCCAGCAGGCGGGGGGGCGGCACAGATACGCAGTATTTT.

The genes are TRBV19 and TRBJ2-7; D gene uncertain. Trimming took off 3 bases at V and 2 bases at J, with 14 bases between the two ends. The germline CDR1 and CDR2 sequences are LNHDA and SQIVND (reference sequence). The CDR3 consists of 15 residues. The CDR3 here is CASSMFANRAYEQYF. CDR3 in DNA: TGTGCCAGTAGTATGTTTGCTAACAGAGCCTACGAGCAGTACTTC.

The chain carries TRBV10-1 and TRBJ1-6, with no clear D. CDR3 length equals 14 residues. CDR1 WNHNN and CDR2 SYGVQD come from the germline V gene (reference sequence). The V and J ends lost 2 bases and 9 bases respectively, with 11 bases between them. The CDR3 sequence: CASSEEPFASPLHF. CDR3 nucleotide sequence: TGCGCCAGCAGTGAGGAGCCATTTGCTTCACCCCTCCACTTT.

About this clone itself: A read error may produce the germline difference seen at one junction end. This same CDR3 is encoded by further DNA sequences in the sample. This chain links TRBV7-9 with TRBJ2-5, with TRBD2 identical over 7 bases. The germline V gene has CDR1 SEHNR and CDR2 FQNEAQ (reference sequence). The CDR3 is 16 residues long. Here the CDR3 reads CASSHSTGGGVKTQYF. The CDR3 nucleotides read TGTGCAAGCAGCCACTCGACGGGGGGAGGGGTGAAGACCCAGTACTTC. Complete variable domain (other parts from reference TRBV7-9 and TRBJ2-5): DTGVSQNPRHKITKRGQNVTFRCDPISEHNRLYWYRQTLGQGPEFLTYFQNEAQLEKSRLLSDRFSAERPKGSFSTLEIQRTEQGDSAMYLCASSHSTGGGVKTQYFGPGTRLLVL.

The CDR3 region has the DNA TGTGCCAGCAGGCCGGACAGGGCGAACACTGAAGCTTTCTTT. It is translated as CASRPDRANTEAFF. The chain uses TRBV27 and TRBJ1-1; TRBD1 agrees at 8 bases. J gave up 1 base and V 6 bases, and 4 bases lay outside the gene matches. From germline, CDR1 is MNHEY and CDR2 SMNVEV (reference sequence). The CDR3 extends over 14 amino acids.

This clone was observed a handful of times. The chain uses TRBV5-4 and TRBJ2-3, with D possibly matching TRBD1 (6 bases). There are 14 residues in the CDR3. CDR1 and CDR2 (germline): SGHNT, YYREEE (reference sequence). The ends were cut back, 2 bases at V and 3 bases at J, with 10 bases in the middle. The CDR3 loop is CASSFTGQTDTQYF. The CDR3 DNA follows: TGTGCCAGCAGCTTCACAGGGCAGACAGATACGCAGTATTTT. Full variable domain (outside the CDR3, taken from reference TRBV5-4 and TRBJ2-3): ETGVTQSPTHLIKTRGQQVTLRCSSQSGHNTVSWYQQALGQGPQFIFQYYREEENGRGNFPPRFSGLQFPNYSSELNVNALELDDSALYLCASSFTGQTDTQYFGPGTRLTVL.

In its sample, this clone was seen a few times. V is TRBV29-1 and J is TRBJ2-5; 10 bases map to TRBD2. Trimming at V came to 7 bases and at J to 4 bases, leaving 9 bases not matched to a gene. Germline V gene data show CDR1 as SQVTM and CDR2 as ANQGSEA. The CDR3 consists of 14 residues. CDR3 nucleotides: TGCAGCGGAGGGGCTAGCGGGAGTTCAGAGACCCAGTACTTC. The encoded protein is CSGGASGSSETQYF.